This T cell receptor (beta chain) was retrieved from a study of blood T cell repertoires in COVID-19. Study information: The origin of the acute and convalescent COVID-19 samples was the United States, Italy and Spain. Sources were T cells, B-cell-depleted T cells, or PBMCs; the material itself was cDNA or gDNA.

V shed 0 bases, J shed 7 bases, and the junction held 9 bases outside the gene matches. Germline assignment: CDR1 GTSNPN and CDR2 SVGIG (reference sequence). This CDR3 region has 14 residues. As originally analysed: Amplification from reference gene primers served as the basis for estimated nucleated cell counts. Sequencing used immunoSEQ multiplex PCR; TCRdb keeps in-frame clones, though not all of them. That table supplies the V and J calls and clone size; D and trimming were determined from the DNA. The sample records 120,000 or so clones, about 79% being singletons. Material: peripheral blood. The source of this sequence is a man aged 35-49 years with active or convalescent COVID-19. The chain is built from TRBV30 and TRBJ2-7, with 7 nucleotides matching TRBD2. Here the CDR3 DNA reads TGTGCCTGGAGTGTTGGCGGGGGAGCGCGGGAGCAGTACTTC. It translates to CAWSVGGGAREQYF. Together with reference TRBV30 and TRBJ2-7, the CDR3 gives the full variable domain: SQTIHQWPATLVQPVGSPLSLECTVEGTSNPNLYWYRQAAGRGLQLLFYSVGIGQISSEVPQNLSASRPQDRQFILSSKKLLLSDSGFYLCAWSVGGGAREQYFGPGTRLTVT.